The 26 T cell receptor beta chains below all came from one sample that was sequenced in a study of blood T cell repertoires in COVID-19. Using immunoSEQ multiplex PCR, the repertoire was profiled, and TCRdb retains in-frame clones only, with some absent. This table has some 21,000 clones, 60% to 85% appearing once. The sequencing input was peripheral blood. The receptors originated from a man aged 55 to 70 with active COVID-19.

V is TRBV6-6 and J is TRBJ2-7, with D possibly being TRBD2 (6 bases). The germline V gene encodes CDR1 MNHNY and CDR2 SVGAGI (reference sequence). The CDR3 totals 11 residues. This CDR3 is CAAGPLYEQYF. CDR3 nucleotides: TGTGCAGCGGGCCCTCTCTACGAGCAGTACTTC.

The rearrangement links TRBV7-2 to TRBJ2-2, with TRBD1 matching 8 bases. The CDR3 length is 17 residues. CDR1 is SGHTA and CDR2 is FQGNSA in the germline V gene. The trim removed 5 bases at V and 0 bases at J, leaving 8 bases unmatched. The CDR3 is CASSSPLQGANTGELFF. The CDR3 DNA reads TGTGCCAGCAGCAGTCCCTTACAGGGGGCGAACACCGGGGAGCTGTTTTTT.

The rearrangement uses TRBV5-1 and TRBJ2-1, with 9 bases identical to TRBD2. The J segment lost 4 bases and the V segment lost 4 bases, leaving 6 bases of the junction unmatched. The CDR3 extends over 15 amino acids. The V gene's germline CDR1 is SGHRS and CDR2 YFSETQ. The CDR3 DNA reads TGCGCCAGCAGCCCGACTAGCGGAGGATACAATGAGCAGTTCTTC. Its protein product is CASSPTSGGYNEQFF.

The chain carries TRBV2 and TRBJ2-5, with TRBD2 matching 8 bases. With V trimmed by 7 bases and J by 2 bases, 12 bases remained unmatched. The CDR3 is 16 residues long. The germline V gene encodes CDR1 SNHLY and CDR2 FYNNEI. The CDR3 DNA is TGTGCCAGCAACGGGAGGGCTGTGGGGAGACAAGAGACCCAGTACTTC. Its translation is CASNGRAVGRQETQYF. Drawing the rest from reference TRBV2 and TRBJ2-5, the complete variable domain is EPEVTQTPSHQVTQMGQEVILRCVPISNHLYFYWYRQILGQKVEFLVSFYNNEISEKSEIFDDQFSVERPDGSNFTLKIRSTKLEDSAMYFCASNGRAVGRQETQYFGPGTRLLVL.

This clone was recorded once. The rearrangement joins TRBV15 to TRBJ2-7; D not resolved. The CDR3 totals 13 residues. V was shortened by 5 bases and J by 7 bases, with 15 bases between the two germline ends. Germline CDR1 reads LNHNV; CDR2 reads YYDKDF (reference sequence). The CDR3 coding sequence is TGTGCCACCAGCGAGCTTGTAAAAGAGGAGCAGTACTTC. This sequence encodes CATSELVKEEQYF. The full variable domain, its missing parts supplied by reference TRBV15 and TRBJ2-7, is DAMVIQNPRYQVTQFGKPVTLSCSQTLNHNVMYWYQQKSSQAPKLLFHYYDKDFNNEADTPDNFQSRRPNTSFCFLDIRSPGLGDTAMYLCATSELVKEEQYFGPGTRLTVT.

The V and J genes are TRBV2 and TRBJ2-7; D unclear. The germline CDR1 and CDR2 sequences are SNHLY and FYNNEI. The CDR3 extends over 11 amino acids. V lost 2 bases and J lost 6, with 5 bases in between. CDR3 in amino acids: CASSEIVEQYF. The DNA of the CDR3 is TGTGCCAGCAGTGAAATAGTCGAGCAGTACTTC.

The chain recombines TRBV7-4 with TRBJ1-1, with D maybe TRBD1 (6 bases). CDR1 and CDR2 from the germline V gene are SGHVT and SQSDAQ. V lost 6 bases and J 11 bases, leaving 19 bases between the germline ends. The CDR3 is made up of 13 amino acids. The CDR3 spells CASRQTGPQSAFF. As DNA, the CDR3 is TGTGCCAGCAGACAGACAGGACCACAGTCCGCTTTCTTT.

CDR3 in DNA: TGTGCCAGCAGCCAATTTCGTGCAGGGGGCTCTGGAAACACCATATATTTT. This encodes CASSQFRAGGSGNTIYF. The gene calls are TRBV16 and TRBJ1-3; 7 bases align to TRBD1. Germline V gene lookup returns CDR1 KGHSY and CDR2 FQNENV. Unmatched junction bases numbered 6, after V lost 1 base and J lost 0 bases. This CDR3 has 17 residues.

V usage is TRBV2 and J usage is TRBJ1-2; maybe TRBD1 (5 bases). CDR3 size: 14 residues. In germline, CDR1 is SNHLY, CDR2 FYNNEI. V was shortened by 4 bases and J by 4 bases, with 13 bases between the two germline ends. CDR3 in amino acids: CASSGRDLSYGYTF. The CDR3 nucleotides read TGTGCCAGCAGTGGCCGGGACTTGTCCTATGGCTACACCTTC.

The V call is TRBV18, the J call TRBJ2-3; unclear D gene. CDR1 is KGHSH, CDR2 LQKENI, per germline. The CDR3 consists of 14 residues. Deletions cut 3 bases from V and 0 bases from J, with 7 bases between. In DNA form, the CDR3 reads TGTGCCAGCTCACCTGCGCGGAGCACAGATACGCAGTATTTT. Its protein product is CASSPARSTDTQYF.

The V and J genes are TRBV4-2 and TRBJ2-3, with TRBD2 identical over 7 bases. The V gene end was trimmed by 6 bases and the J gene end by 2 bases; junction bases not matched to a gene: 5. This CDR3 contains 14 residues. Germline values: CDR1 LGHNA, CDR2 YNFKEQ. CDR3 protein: CASRGSGNTDTQYF. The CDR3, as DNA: TGTGCCAGCAGGGGGAGCGGGAACACAGATACGCAGTATTTT.

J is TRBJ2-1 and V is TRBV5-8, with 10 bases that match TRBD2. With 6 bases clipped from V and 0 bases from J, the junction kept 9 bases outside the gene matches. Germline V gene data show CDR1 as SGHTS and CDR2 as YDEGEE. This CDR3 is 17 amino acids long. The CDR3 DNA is TGTGCCAGCACCAGAGGACTAGCGGTTGACTCCTACAATGAGCAGTTCTTC. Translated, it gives CASTRGLAVDSYNEQFF.

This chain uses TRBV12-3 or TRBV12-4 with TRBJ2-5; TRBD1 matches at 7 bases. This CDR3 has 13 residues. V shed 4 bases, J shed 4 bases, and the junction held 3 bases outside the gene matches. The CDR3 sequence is CASSSYRGETQYF. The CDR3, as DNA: TGTGCCAGCAGTTCCTACAGGGGAGAGACCCAGTACTTC.

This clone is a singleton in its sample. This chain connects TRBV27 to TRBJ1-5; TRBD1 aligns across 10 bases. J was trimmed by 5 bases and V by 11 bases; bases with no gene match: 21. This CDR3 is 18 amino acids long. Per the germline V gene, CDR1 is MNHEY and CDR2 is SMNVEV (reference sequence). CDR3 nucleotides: TGTGCCCGACCCGATGGGACAGGGGCCCCCCGGGGTGATCAGCCCCAGCATTTT. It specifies CARPDGTGAPRGDQPQHF.

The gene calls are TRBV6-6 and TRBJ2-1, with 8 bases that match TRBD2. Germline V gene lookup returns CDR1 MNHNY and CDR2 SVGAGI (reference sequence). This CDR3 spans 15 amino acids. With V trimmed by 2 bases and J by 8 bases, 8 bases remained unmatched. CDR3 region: CASSYRAGVIDEQFF. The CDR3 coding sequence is TGTGCCAGCAGTTACCGAGCGGGAGTTATCGATGAGCAGTTCTTC.

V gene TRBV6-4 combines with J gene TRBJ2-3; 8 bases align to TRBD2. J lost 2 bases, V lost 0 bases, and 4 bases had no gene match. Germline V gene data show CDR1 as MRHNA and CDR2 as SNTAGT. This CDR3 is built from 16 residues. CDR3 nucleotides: TGTGCCAGCAGTGACTCAGCGGGAGCCCTCACAGATACGCAGTATTTT. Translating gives CASSDSAGALTDTQYF.

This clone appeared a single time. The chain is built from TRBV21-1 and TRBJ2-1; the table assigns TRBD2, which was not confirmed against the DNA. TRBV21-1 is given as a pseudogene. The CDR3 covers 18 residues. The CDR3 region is CASSNRYLAGGPYNEQFF. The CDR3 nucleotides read TGTGCCAGCAGCAATAGGTACCTAGCGGGAGGGCCTTACAATGAGCAGTTCTTC.

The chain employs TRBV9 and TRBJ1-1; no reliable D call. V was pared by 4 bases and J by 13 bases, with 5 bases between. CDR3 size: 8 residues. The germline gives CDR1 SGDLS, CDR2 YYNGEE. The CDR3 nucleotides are TGTGCCAGCAGCCCCGGTTTCTTT. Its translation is CASSPGFF.

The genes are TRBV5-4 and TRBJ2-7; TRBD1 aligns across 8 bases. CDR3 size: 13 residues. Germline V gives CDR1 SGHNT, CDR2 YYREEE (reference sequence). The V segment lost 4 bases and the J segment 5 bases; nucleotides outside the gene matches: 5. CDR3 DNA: TGTGCCAGCAGCCCGACAGGGGCCGACGAGCAGTACTTC. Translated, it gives CASSPTGADEQYF.

In DNA, the CDR3 is TGTGCCAGCAGCCCCCGGACAGGGGTTTTGGTAGAGACCCAGTACTTC. Its protein is CASSPRTGVLVETQYF. The chain links TRBV7-9 to TRBJ2-5, with 9 nucleotides matching TRBD1. CDR3 length equals 16 residues. Germline loops: CDR1 SEHNR, CDR2 FQNEAQ (reference sequence). V shed 5 bases, J shed 4 bases, and the junction held 11 bases outside the gene matches.

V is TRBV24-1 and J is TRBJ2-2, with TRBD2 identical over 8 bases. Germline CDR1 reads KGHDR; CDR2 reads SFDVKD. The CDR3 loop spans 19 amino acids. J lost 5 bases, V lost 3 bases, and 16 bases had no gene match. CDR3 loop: CATSDPTLYSGIGTGELFF. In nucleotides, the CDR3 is TGTGCCACCAGTGATCCGACCCTATATAGCGGGATAGGTACCGGGGAGCTGTTTTTT.

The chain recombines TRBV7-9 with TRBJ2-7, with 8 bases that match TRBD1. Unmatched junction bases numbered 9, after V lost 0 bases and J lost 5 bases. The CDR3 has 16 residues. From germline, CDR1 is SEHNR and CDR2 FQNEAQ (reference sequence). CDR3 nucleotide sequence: TGTGCCAGCAGCTTAGCTCTTGACAGGGGTATCGACGAGCAGTACTTC. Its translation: CASSLALDRGIDEQYF.

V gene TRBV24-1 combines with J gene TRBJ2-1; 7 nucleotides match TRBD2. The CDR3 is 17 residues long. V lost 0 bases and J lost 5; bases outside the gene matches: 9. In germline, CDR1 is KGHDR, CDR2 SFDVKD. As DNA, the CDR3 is TGTGCCACCAGTGATTTGGGGTCGGGAGGACTTCACAATGAGCAGTTCTTC. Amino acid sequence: CATSDLGSGGLHNEQFF.

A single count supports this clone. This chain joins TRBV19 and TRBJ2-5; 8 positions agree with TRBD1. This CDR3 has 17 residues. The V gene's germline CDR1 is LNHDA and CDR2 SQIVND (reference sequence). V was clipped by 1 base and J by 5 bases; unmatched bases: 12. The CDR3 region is CASSIGIIRQGTETQYF. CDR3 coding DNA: TGTGCCAGTAGTATAGGAATTATTAGACAGGGGACGGAGACCCAGTACTTC.

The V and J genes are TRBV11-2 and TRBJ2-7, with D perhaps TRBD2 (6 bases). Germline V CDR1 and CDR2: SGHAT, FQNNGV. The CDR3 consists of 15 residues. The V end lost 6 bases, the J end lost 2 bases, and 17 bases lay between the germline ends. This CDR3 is CASRPTLGSTYEQYF. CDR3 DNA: TGTGCCAGCAGACCTACCCTCGGGAGTACCTACGAGCAGTACTTC. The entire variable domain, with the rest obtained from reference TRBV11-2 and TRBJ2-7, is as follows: EAGVAQSPRYKIIEKRQSVAFWCNPISGHATLYWYQQILGQGPKLLIQFQNNGVVDDSQLPKDRFSAERLKGVDSTLKIQPAKLEDSAVYLCASRPTLGSTYEQYFGPGTRLTVT.

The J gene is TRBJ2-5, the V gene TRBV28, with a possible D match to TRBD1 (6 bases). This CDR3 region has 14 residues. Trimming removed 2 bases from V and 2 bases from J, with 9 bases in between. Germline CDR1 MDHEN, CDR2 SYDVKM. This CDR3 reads CASSLRGSQETQYF. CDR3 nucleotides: TGTGCCAGCAGTTTAAGGGGGTCACAAGAGACCCAGTACTTC.